The entry below describes one T cell receptor (beta chain). The target antigen is unknown. Both 60 Vbeta primers and 13 Jbeta primers went into the PCR. Some clones are missing from TCRdb's copy, which holds only in-frame ones; the method was immunoSEQ multiplex PCR. The table gives 110,000 to 150,000 clones; the top ten clones make up about 0.96% of it. These data originate in a study of cytomegalovirus exposure and HLA in healthy donors. Findings and limits, study-wide: In terms of immune exposure information, only CMV serostatus was available. Confirmation in vitro established that a few CMV-associated chains were specific for CMV antigens. Further analysis was carried out later, and it showed several of the most significant clusters appearing linked to common viral pathogens. Later work associated fewer than 20,000 TCR beta sequences with HLA alleles at 0.05 false discovery rate.

V lost 1 base and J lost 11; bases outside the gene matches: 11. CDR3 length equals 15 residues. CDR1 is SGHRS, CDR2 YFSETQ, per germline. Sequencing was done on a sample of PBMCs. The V and J genes are TRBV5-1 and TRBJ2-5; 10 bases are a match to TRBD1. The receptor was derived from a male donor in good health and CMV-seronegative. CDR3 sequence reads: CASSLPGTGAWEQYF. The CDR3 region has the DNA TGCGCCAGCAGCTTGCCAGGGACAGGGGCCTGGGAGCAGTACTTC.